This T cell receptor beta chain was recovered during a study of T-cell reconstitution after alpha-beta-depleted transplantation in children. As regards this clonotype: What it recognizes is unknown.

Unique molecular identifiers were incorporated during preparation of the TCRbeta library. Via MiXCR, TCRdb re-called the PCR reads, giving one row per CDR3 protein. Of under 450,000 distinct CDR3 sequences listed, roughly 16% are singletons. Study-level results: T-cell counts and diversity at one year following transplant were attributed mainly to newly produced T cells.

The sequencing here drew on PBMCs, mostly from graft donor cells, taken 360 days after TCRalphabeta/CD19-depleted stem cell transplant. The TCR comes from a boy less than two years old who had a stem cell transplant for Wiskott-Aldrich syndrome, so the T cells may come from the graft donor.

The CDR3 loop reads CASSFQGEWYNQPQHF. CDR3 in DNA: TGTGCCAGCAGCTTCCAGGGTGAGTGGTACAATCAGCCCCAGCATTTT. J is TRBJ1-5 and V is TRBV5-5, with D possibly being TRBD1 (5 bases). The length of the CDR3 is 16 residues. Germline CDR1 and CDR2: SGHKS and YYEKEE (reference sequence). With 2 bases removed from V and 3 bases from J, the gap between germline ends came to 15 bases.